This TCR beta chain came from a study of graft-versus-host responses after intestinal transplantation. Study in general: Anti-thymocyte globulin was used for induction in all recipients, who then took tacrolimus and steroids for roughly three years.

Sequencing used immunoSEQ multiplex PCR; TCRdb keeps in-frame clones, though not all of them. The sample lists some 84,000 clones; roughly 80% were seen once. In regard to this clone: Its antigen remains unknown.

This CDR3 region has 13 residues. V shed 6 bases, J shed 9 bases, and the junction held 8 bases outside the gene matches. CDR1 is MNHEY and CDR2 is SVGAGI in the germline V gene. Whole-study findings and limits: Those patients showing graft-donor T cell macrochimerism displayed high graft-versus-host to host-versus-graft clonal ratios in allografts. GvH clones occurred in recipient marrow; some first appeared in ileum or blood.

This receptor was identified in a human donor who received an intestinal transplant. The starting material was unstimulated CD4+ T cells sorted from spleen or lymph node cells, obtained before intestinal transplant. The genes are TRBV6-5 and TRBJ2-7, with TRBD1 matching 10 bases. The DNA of the CDR3 is TGTGCCAGCAGCTGGGGACAGGGGTGGGTGCAGTACTTC. Translating gives CASSWGQGWVQYF.